This T cell receptor beta chain emerged from a study of chemoradiotherapy in HPV16-positive cancers. The data were produced by immunoSEQ multiplex PCR, yet TCRdb's version contains in-frame clones alone and is incomplete. The sample has over 30,000 clones, just under 80% seen once. Trimming shortened V by 5 bases and J by 2 bases, and 6 bases separated the two germline ends. The CDR3 has 12 residues. CDR1 and CDR2 from the germline V gene are SNHLY and FYNNEI. The V gene is TRBV2, the J gene TRBJ1-1; D not resolved. The sequencing here drew on blood, taken from a patient who underwent chemoradiotherapy. The clonotype comes from a human donor with HPV-associated anogenital cancer. Here the CDR3 reads CASSISNTEAFF. The CDR3, as DNA: TGTGCCAGCAGTATCAGTAACACTGAAGCTTTCTTT.